This T cell receptor beta chain was recorded in a study of molecular identifiers for immune sequencing clone quantification. CDR1 and CDR2 (germline): SGDLS, YYNGEE. V trimming: 4 bases; J trimming: 3 bases; junction bases outside the gene matches: 8. The CDR3 is 17 amino acids. Naive CD8 T cells were sorted as CD8+CD4-CCR7+CD45RA+. TCRdb reanalysed the PCR reads using MiXCR and keeps one entry per CDR3 protein. The repertoire holds about 500,000 distinct CDR3 sequences, with around a fifth as singletons. The chain is built from TRBV9 and TRBJ2-2; TRBD2 agrees at 11 bases. The sequenced sample was naive CD8+ T cells from blood, with Jurkat cell RNA spiked in. Noted subset: FACS-sorted CD8+CD4-CCR7+CD45RA+ naive T cells. The TCR comes from a human donor in good health. Some libraries in this study had Jurkat cell RNA spiked in. The CDR3 is CASSTHNSGRDTGELFF. In nucleotides, the CDR3 is TGTGCCAGCAGCACACACAATAGCGGGAGGGACACCGGGGAGCTGTTTTTT.